These 32 T cell receptor beta chains came from one sample sequenced in a study of response to subunit inactivated influenza vaccine (dated by TCRdb to 2016 to 2019). The library was made by RT-PCR. For sequencing, an Illumina HiSeq 2500 was employed. TCRdb redid the processing of the public reads, applying fastp at Q25 and MiXCR, and retained in-frame beta chains. Every entry covers one CDR3 protein and lists the most common genes and DNA from its rows. This sample lists 700,000 to 900,000 distinct CDR3 sequences; roughly 20% were detected once. The leading ten clones occupy roughly a tenth of the sample. The specimen comprised PBMCs from blood, sampled more than 4 days after vaccination. The receptors were sampled from a man in his fifties who received an inactivated influenza vaccine. Donor details come from another sample of the same person, matched by shared clones.

This rearrangement joins TRBV20-1 to TRBJ2-7; maybe TRBD1 (6 bases). V was trimmed by 0 bases and J by 5 bases, leaving 17 bases between them. Looked up from germline, CDR1 is DFQATT and CDR2 is SNEGSKA (reference sequence). The length of the CDR3 is 15 residues. DNA of the CDR3: TGCAGTGCTAGAGATCAGCACAGGGCGCTCAACGAGCAGTACTTC. Protein: CSARDQHRALNEQYF.

This clonotype was detected only a few times. The chain carries TRBV20-1 and TRBJ2-3; D not certain. The CDR3 contains 12 residues. V was clipped by 6 bases and J by 4 bases, with 11 bases between them. The V gene's germline CDR1 is DFQATT and CDR2 SNEGSKA (reference sequence). Written as DNA, the CDR3 is TGCAGTGCCACCACTCCAGCAGATACGCAGTATTTT. Translated, it gives CSATTPADTQYF.

CDR3 sequence reads: CASRRQVYEQYF. The CDR3 bases are TGTGCCAGCAGGAGACAGGTCTACGAGCAGTACTTC. The chain uses TRBV12-3 or TRBV12-4 and TRBJ2-7; D may be TRBD1 (6 bases). The CDR3 covers 12 residues. The V and J ends lost 6 bases and 3 bases respectively, with 9 bases between them.

This chain uses TRBV25-1 with TRBJ2-7; the D gene could be TRBD1 or TRBD2 (5 bases each). CDR1 is MGHDK and CDR2 is SYGVNS in the germline V gene. The CDR3 is 17 residues long. Trimming pared 4 bases from V and 0 bases from J, leaving 19 bases between. As DNA, the CDR3 is TGTGCCAGCAGTGCGCTACCGGGACGCTCGAGCTCCTACGAGCAGTACTTC. Translated: CASSALPGRSSSYEQYF.

This clonotype turned up a few times. V and J are TRBV7-9 and TRBJ2-3, with 8 positions matching TRBD1. The CDR3 has 15 amino acids. Per the germline V gene, CDR1 is SEHNR and CDR2 is FQNEAQ (reference sequence). J lost 2 bases, V lost 6 bases, and 7 bases had no gene match. The CDR3 DNA reads as TGTGCCAGCAGGCCGCAGGGGGCAATCACAGATACGCAGTATTTT. Translation gives CASRPQGAITDTQYF. Based on the CDR3 plus reference TRBV7-9 and TRBJ2-3, the full variable domain is DTGVSQNPRHKITKRGQNVTFRCDPISEHNRLYWYRQTLGQGPEFLTYFQNEAQLEKSRLLSDRFSAERPKGSFSTLEIQRTEQGDSAMYLCASRPQGAITDTQYFGPGTRLTVL.

V usage is TRBV6-4 and J usage is TRBJ2-1; no reliable D call. The germline CDR1 and CDR2 sequences are MRHNA and SNTAGT. The V and J ends lost 0 bases and 8 bases respectively, with 11 bases between them. The CDR3 is 14 residues long. DNA for the CDR3: TGTGCCAGCAGTGACTCGAGTGGGTTTCATGAGCAGTTCTTC. Its translation is CASSDSSGFHEQFF.

This clonotype appeared a few times. The genes are TRBV20-1 and TRBJ2-5, with 9 bases aligning to TRBD1. The CDR3 has 14 amino acids. Losses at the gene ends were 5 bases for V and 4 bases for J; bases not matched to a gene: 8. Germline CDR1 reads DFQATT; CDR2 reads SNEGSKA (reference sequence). The CDR3 region is CSAWGQGGGETQYF. The CDR3 region has the DNA TGCAGTGCTTGGGGACAGGGTGGGGGAGAGACCCAGTACTTC.

This clonotype appeared a single time. The V and J genes are TRBV12-3 or TRBV12-4 and TRBJ1-2; no firm D call. V was pared by 7 bases and J by 5 bases, with 14 bases between. This CDR3 contains 13 residues. The CDR3 here is CASTLTLAYGYTF. In DNA, the CDR3 is TGTGCCAGCACCCTTACCCTAGCTTATGGCTACACCTTC.

The chain employs TRBV4-3 and TRBJ2-5; 12 nucleotides agree with TRBD2. The CDR3 loop spans 17 amino acids. Germline trimming cut 4 bases from V and 7 bases from J; bases unmatched to any gene: 13. Germline V gives CDR1 LGHNA, CDR2 YSLEER. The CDR3 loop reads CASSLTRTSGKGVTQYF. For the CDR3, the DNA is TGCGCCAGCAGCCTGACCCGGACTAGCGGGAAGGGGGTGACCCAGTACTTC.

This clonotype was observed a handful of times. The CDR3 here is CASRRAGSSYNEQFF. The DNA for the CDR3 is TGCGCCAGCAGGAGAGCGGGGAGCTCCTACAATGAGCAGTTCTTC. The gene calls are TRBV5-1 and TRBJ2-1; 7 nucleotides align to TRBD2. Germline trimming cut 5 bases from V and 0 bases from J; bases unmatched to any gene: 5. Germline values: CDR1 SGHRS, CDR2 YFSETQ. This CDR3 region has 15 residues.

V and J are TRBV7-2 and TRBJ2-7, with 10 bases aligning to TRBD2. Germline V gene data show CDR1 as SGHTA and CDR2 as FQGNSA. The junction had 8 bases not matched to a gene; V was cut back by 5 bases and J by 7 bases. The CDR3 spans 14 residues. CDR3 amino acids: CASSVGLAAWEQYF. The DNA of the CDR3 is TGTGCCAGCAGCGTCGGACTAGCGGCTTGGGAGCAGTACTTC. Full variable domain (outside the CDR3, taken from reference TRBV7-2 and TRBJ2-7): GAGVSQSPSNKVTEKGKDVELRCDPISGHTALYWYRQSLGQGLEFLIYFQGNSAPDKSGLPSDRFSAERTGGSVSTLTIQRTQQEDSAVYLCASSVGLAAWEQYFGPGTRLTVT.

This clonotype was counted a few times. The V call is TRBV5-1, the J call TRBJ2-7, with 10 bases matching TRBD2. The V segment lost 1 base and the J segment 6 bases; nucleotides outside the gene matches: 1. CDR1 and CDR2 (germline): SGHRS, YFSETQ. CDR3 size: 13 residues. This chain's CDR3 is CASSLPSGSEQYF. The CDR3 region has the DNA TGCGCCAGCAGCTTGCCTAGCGGGAGCGAGCAGTACTTC.

This clonotype showed up just a few times. The V call is TRBV10-3, the J call TRBJ2-1; 8 bases are shared with TRBD1. This CDR3 spans 15 amino acids. V was pared by 2 bases and J by 6 bases, with 6 bases of the junction left unmatched. Germline loops: CDR1 ENHRY, CDR2 SYGVKD. CDR3 sequence: CAISETRGPVNEQFF. The CDR3 DNA reads TGTGCCATCAGTGAGACCAGGGGGCCTGTCAATGAGCAGTTCTTC.

This clonotype was detected only a few times. The chain uses TRBV5-1 and TRBJ1-3; D remains unclear. This CDR3 has 13 amino acids. Trimming removed 5 bases from V and 4 bases from J, with 10 bases in between. Germline values: CDR1 SGHRS, CDR2 YFSETQ. Here the CDR3 reads CASRPVGGNTIYF. CDR3 nucleotides: TGCGCCAGCAGGCCGGTTGGGGGAAACACCATATATTTT.

The chain links TRBV5-8 to TRBJ2-7, with 7 bases lining up with TRBD1. This CDR3 region has 15 residues. Trimming removed 4 bases from V and 4 bases from J; junction bases left unmatched: 11. Germline CDR1 and CDR2: SGHTS and YDEGEE. The DNA of the CDR3 is TGTGCCAGCAGCCCCCCAAACAGGGGAGATTACGAGCAGTACTTC. Amino acids: CASSPPNRGDYEQYF.

This clonotype was picked up a small number of times. V and J are TRBV5-1 and TRBJ2-1, with unresolved D. Germline V gives CDR1 SGHRS, CDR2 YFSETQ. Between the trimmed V and J ends, which lost 4 bases and 8 bases, there was a span of 16 bases. The CDR3 has 14 amino acids. CDR3 region: CASSPVPILHEQFF. CDR3 DNA: TGCGCCAGCAGCCCGGTTCCAATCTTACATGAGCAGTTCTTC.

This clonotype was detected many times. V is TRBV29-1 and J is TRBJ1-5, with 7 nucleotides matching TRBD1. Germline CDR1 SQVTM, CDR2 ANQGSEA. V lost 6 bases and J lost 2; bases outside the gene matches: 10. The CDR3 has 15 residues. This CDR3 is CSVATGAKGNQPQHF. The CDR3 DNA reads as TGCAGCGTGGCCACAGGGGCAAAGGGCAATCAGCCCCAGCATTTT.

The V and J genes are TRBV7-9 and TRBJ2-3, with a possible D match to TRBD1 (5 bases). Germline CDR1 and CDR2: SEHNR and FQNEAQ (reference sequence). Between the trimmed V and J ends, which lost 4 bases and 4 bases, there was a span of 15 bases. This CDR3 contains 15 residues. DNA for the CDR3: TGTGCCAGCAGCTATGGACACCTCGAGTCAGATACGCAGTATTTT. Protein: CASSYGHLESDTQYF.

The chain joins TRBV4-2 to TRBJ1-2; the match to TRBD1 covers 7 bases. V shed 4 bases and J 2 bases; nucleotides not matched to a gene: 10. The CDR3 consists of 16 residues. Germline V CDR1 and CDR2: LGHNA, YNFKEQ. The DNA of the CDR3 is TGTGCCAGCAGCCGGGGTGGACAGGTCGGAAACTATGGCTACACCTTC. It yields the protein CASSRGGQVGNYGYTF.

In its sample, this clonotype was seen a few times. V usage is TRBV25-1 and J usage is TRBJ2-1; 9 bases match TRBD1. This CDR3 comprises 13 residues. Germline CDR1 reads MGHDK; CDR2 reads SYGVNS. The V and J ends lost 7 bases and 8 bases, in that order; junction bases with no gene match: 6. The CDR3 sequence is CASNPGQGDEQFF. The CDR3 nucleotides read TGTGCCAGCAACCCGGGACAGGGCGATGAGCAGTTCTTC. Full variable domain (rest looked up from reference TRBV25-1 and TRBJ2-1): EADIYQTPRYLVIGTGKKITLECSQTMGHDKMYWYQQDPGMELHLIHYSYGVNSTEKGDLSSESTVSRIRTEHFPLTLESARPSHTSQYLCASNPGQGDEQFFGPGTRLTVL.

The chain uses TRBV5-6 and TRBJ2-7; TRBD1 matches at 9 bases. The CDR3 is 15 residues long. Germline V lookup: CDR1 SGHDT, CDR2 YYEEEE. J gave up 5 bases and V 5 bases, and 11 bases lay outside the gene matches. The CDR3 loop is CASRSLGTGWNEQYF. In DNA, the CDR3 is TGTGCCAGCAGATCTCTTGGGACAGGGTGGAACGAGCAGTACTTC.

This clonotype was detected a few times. V gene TRBV5-4 combines with J gene TRBJ1-1; perhaps TRBD1 as D (5 bases). In germline, CDR1 is SGHNT, CDR2 YYREEE (reference sequence). The V end lost 4 bases, the J end lost 3 bases, and 10 bases lay between the germline ends. This CDR3 spans 13 amino acids. CDR3 sequence reads: CASSSWGYTEAFF. In DNA, the CDR3 is TGTGCCAGCAGCAGCTGGGGGTACACTGAAGCTTTCTTT.

This chain joins TRBV2 and TRBJ2-1; 7 bases are shared with TRBD2. V lost 1 base to trimming and J lost 3 bases; unmatched junction nucleotides: 3. The CDR3 spans 15 residues. CDR1 is SNHLY and CDR2 is FYNNEI in the germline V gene. The CDR3 is CASSEVGGYYNEQFF. For the CDR3, the DNA is TGTGCCAGCAGTGAAGTGGGGGGGTACTACAATGAGCAGTTCTTC.

Written as DNA, the CDR3 is TGTGCCAGCAGCCCCCCCCCGGGTGACGTTCAAGAGACCCAGTACTTC. Translation: CASSPPPGDVQETQYF. The V gene is TRBV9, the J gene TRBJ2-5, with D unclear. CDR1 is SGDLS, CDR2 YYNGEE, per germline. This CDR3 region has 16 residues. V shed 4 bases and J shed 2 bases, with 18 bases lying between them.

The chain has TRBV6-2 or TRBV6-3 and TRBJ2-1, with 15 bases aligning to TRBD2. The germline V gene has CDR1 MNHEY and CDR2 SVGEGT. Trimming at V came to 5 bases and at J to 1 base, leaving 0 bases not matched to a gene. The CDR3 length is 16 residues. The CDR3 here is CASSGLAGGSYNEQFF. The CDR3 DNA is TGTGCCAGCAGTGGACTAGCGGGGGGGTCCTACAATGAGCAGTTCTTC.

This clonotype was observed a single time. The J gene is TRBJ2-7, the V gene TRBV20-1; D might be TRBD1 (6 bases). V lost 5 bases, J lost 4 bases, and 21 bases lay in between. The CDR3 length is 15 residues. Germline lookup yields CDR1 DFQATT and CDR2 SNEGSKA (reference sequence). The CDR3 region is CSAPGGQTSTYEQYF. In DNA, the CDR3 is TGCAGTGCTCCAGGAGGACAGACCTCGACTTACGAGCAGTACTTC.

The chain has TRBV21-1 and TRBJ2-7; TRBD1, the table's D call, lacks a check against the DNA. TRBV21-1 corresponds to a pseudogene. The CDR3 consists of 16 residues. CDR3 coding DNA: TGTGCCAGCAGGAAAAAGTACAGGGGGCACTCACGCGAGCAGTACTTC. Translating it yields CASRKKYRGHSREQYF.

This clonotype has only a few counts. The rearrangement joins TRBV6-5 to TRBJ1-1; 9 bases agree with TRBD1. Germline CDR1 and CDR2: MNHEY and SVGAGI. The CDR3 loop spans 12 amino acids. Trimming cost V 6 bases and J 7 bases; bases outside gene matches: 3. The CDR3 sequence: CASRRTGDEAFF. In DNA, the CDR3 is TGTGCCAGCAGGCGGACAGGGGATGAAGCTTTCTTT.

The rearrangement uses TRBV6-1 and TRBJ2-1; 13 bases fit TRBD2. CDR1 is MNHNS, CDR2 SASEGT, per germline. There are 16 residues in the CDR3. V lost 6 bases to trimming and J lost 8 bases; unmatched junction nucleotides: 10. The DNA of the CDR3 is TGTGCCAGCAGGTCTTCGGGACTAGCGGGATCATATGAGCAGTTCTTC. This encodes CASRSSGLAGSYEQFF.

This clonotype was observed many times. The chain joins TRBV7-2 to TRBJ2-5; D is unresolved. The CDR3 totals 13 residues. Trimming removed 0 bases from V and 5 bases from J, with 7 bases in between. Germline V gives CDR1 SGHTA, CDR2 FQGNSA. The CDR3 region is CASSLALWETQYF. CDR3 bases: TGTGCCAGCAGCTTAGCGCTATGGGAGACCCAGTACTTC.

This clonotype has a count of ten or more. V gene TRBV2 combines with J gene TRBJ1-6, with D uncertain. V was trimmed by 8 bases and J by 1 base, leaving 9 bases between them. The CDR3 runs 14 residues. CDR1 is SNHLY and CDR2 is FYNNEI in the germline V gene. The CDR3 protein is CASCRWSYNSPLHF. CDR3 nucleotide sequence: TGTGCCAGCTGTCGCTGGTCCTATAATTCACCCCTCCACTTT. The full variable domain, rest sourced from reference TRBV2 and TRBJ1-6, is EPEVTQTPSHQVTQMGQEVILRCVPISNHLYFYWYRQILGQKVEFLVSFYNNEISEKSEIFDDQFSVERPDGSNFTLKIRSTKLEDSAMYFCASCRWSYNSPLHFGNGTRLTVT.

This chain uses TRBV4-3 with TRBJ2-1; 15 bases match TRBD2. The junction had 4 bases not matched to a gene; V was cut back by 4 bases and J by 0 bases. CDR1 is LGHNA and CDR2 is YSLEER in the germline V gene. The CDR3 covers 18 residues. In DNA, the CDR3 is TGCGCCAGCAGCCGCCGGACTAGCGGGGGGGGCTCCTACAATGAGCAGTTCTTC. Translated: CASSRRTSGGGSYNEQFF.